The 29 T cell receptor beta chains below all came from one sample that was sequenced in a study of metastatic and nonmetastatic thyroid tumors. All patients were untreated before thyroid surgery. MiXCR reprocessed the PCR reads for TCRdb. The sample lists tens of thousands of clones, 20% to 25% occurring once. Sample: blood. Every receptor here comes from a male donor with papillary thyroid cancer or a benign thyroid nodule (not recorded which). Some clones in this sample may be carry-over from other donors' samples.

V usage is TRBV20-1 and J usage is TRBJ1-2; D remains unclear. V lost 4 bases and J 4 bases, leaving 7 bases between the germline ends. The CDR3 extends over 11 amino acids. Per the germline V gene, CDR1 is DFQATT and CDR2 is SNEGSKA (reference sequence). In nucleotides, the CDR3 is TGCAGTGCTATGGGGATCTATGGCTACACCTTC. This gives the protein CSAMGIYGYTF.

The chain recombines TRBV11-2 with TRBJ2-5, with TRBD2 matching over 10 bases. The DNA matches TRBJ2-1 better at its end, which makes the J call doubtful. The CDR3 sequence is 18 residues long. Looked up from germline, CDR1 is SGHAT and CDR2 is FQNNGV. Here the CDR3 DNA reads TGTGCCAGCAGTATGCGCCCTAGCGGGAGCTTTTTTTACAATGAGCAGTTCTTC. Translating gives CASSMRPSGSFFYNEQFF.

This clone has a count of ten or more. The rearrangement uses TRBV10-1 and TRBJ2-3; 7 bases map to TRBD2. The CDR3 contains 17 residues. Germline V gives CDR1 WNHNN, CDR2 SYGVQD (reference sequence). The V segment lost 0 bases and the J segment 3 bases; nucleotides outside the gene matches: 9. The CDR3 loop reads CASSESAREIRTDTQYF. The DNA of the CDR3 is TGCGCCAGCAGTGAGTCGGCGCGGGAGATTAGGACAGATACGCAGTATTTT.

This clone was observed many times. The chain is built from TRBV13 and TRBJ2-1; D possibly corresponds to TRBD1 (6 bases). CDR3 length equals 16 residues. Germline V gene data show CDR1 as PRHDT and CDR2 as FYEKMQ (reference sequence). Between the trimmed V and J ends, which lost 5 bases and 0 bases, there was a span of 14 bases. CDR3 sequence: CASSPLGAGSYNEQFF. The DNA for the CDR3 is TGTGCCAGCAGCCCCTTGGGGGCGGGCTCCTACAATGAGCAGTTCTTC.

This clone was recorded at least ten times. This chain connects TRBV5-1 to TRBJ1-1; D unresolved. With 1 base removed from V and 6 bases from J, the gap between germline ends came to 13 bases. CDR1 is SGHRS and CDR2 is YFSETQ in the germline V gene. This CDR3 is built from 14 residues. The CDR3 spells CASSLIQEGSEAFF. Written as DNA, the CDR3 is TGCGCCAGCAGCTTGATTCAGGAGGGTTCTGAAGCTTTCTTT.

This chain joins TRBV11-2 and TRBJ2-1, with 7 bases identical to TRBD2. Germline lookup yields CDR1 SGHAT and CDR2 FQNNGV. The CDR3 length is 16 residues. V trimming: 3 bases; J trimming: 5 bases; junction bases outside the gene matches: 10. The CDR3 here is CASSFQGAGVNNEQFF. The DNA of the CDR3 is TGTGCCAGCAGCTTCCAGGGCGCGGGAGTTAACAATGAGCAGTTCTTC.

V is TRBV5-1 and J is TRBJ2-1; D uncertain. The germline CDR1 and CDR2 sequences are SGHRS and YFSETQ. The CDR3 length is 16 residues. Between the trimmed V and J ends, which lost 0 bases and 0 bases, there was a span of 10 bases. For the CDR3, the DNA is TGCGCCAGCAGCTTGGCCCCCGCCAGCTCCTACAATGAGCAGTTCTTC. It is translated as CASSLAPASSYNEQFF.

This clone was detected ten times or more. The rearrangement joins TRBV5-8 to TRBJ2-7, with 8 bases identical to TRBD1. The CDR3 is 16 amino acids. Per the germline V gene, CDR1 is SGHTS and CDR2 is YDEGEE. The V gene end was trimmed by 5 bases and the J gene end by 4 bases; junction bases not matched to a gene: 14. In nucleotides, the CDR3 is TGTGCCAGCAGTTCTTACACAGGGGGTGATCGATACGAGCAGTACTTC. Its protein product is CASSSYTGGDRYEQYF.

The genes are TRBV11-2 and TRBJ1-1; TRBD1 might be the D (5 bases). Trimming removed 3 bases at V and 1 base at J, with 12 bases between. The germline V gene has CDR1 SGHAT and CDR2 FQNNGV. The CDR3 loop spans 15 amino acids. The DNA for the CDR3 is TGTGCCAGCAGCTTTCTTTTAGGGGAGAACACTGAAGCTTTCTTT. Its translation is CASSFLLGENTEAFF.

This clone was detected ten times or more. The rearrangement uses TRBV19 and TRBJ1-2, with a weak D call TRBD1 (6 bases). This CDR3 comprises 15 residues. Looked up from germline, CDR1 is LNHDA and CDR2 is SQIVND (reference sequence). V shed 5 bases and J shed 6 bases, with 19 bases lying between them. The chain's CDR3 is CASSVYTGLADGYTF. The DNA for the CDR3 is TGTGCCAGTAGTGTTTACACAGGGCTCGCGGATGGCTACACCTTC.

A few counts support this clone. This chain links TRBV12-3 or TRBV12-4 with TRBJ1-1; D remains ambiguous. V lost 9 bases to trimming and J lost 6 bases, with 17 bases between them. This CDR3 contains 13 residues. The CDR3 DNA is TGTGCCAGGAGCTTAGTGGGGTCGGCTGAAGCTTTCTTT. Translating it yields CARSLVGSAEAFF.

This clone was detected ten times or more. This chain connects TRBV12-3 or TRBV12-4 to TRBJ2-2; 7 bases agree with TRBD1. J gave up 4 bases and V 5 bases, and 7 bases lay outside the gene matches. The CDR3 is made up of 15 amino acids. CDR3 in amino acids: CASSHPGQFTGELFF. The CDR3 DNA sequence: TGTGCCAGCAGTCATCCGGGACAGTTCACCGGGGAGCTGTTTTTT.

This clone was counted many times. The chain links TRBV20-1 to TRBJ2-3; TRBD2 aligns across 13 bases. V lost 4 bases, J lost 6 bases, and 7 bases stayed unmatched. Germline V gives CDR1 DFQATT, CDR2 SNEGSKA (reference sequence). This CDR3 spans 15 amino acids. The CDR3 is CSATRGLAGVDTQYF. DNA of the CDR3: TGCAGTGCTACACGAGGACTAGCGGGAGTGGATACGCAGTATTTT.

About this clone: One base away lies a much larger clone, so this may be a sequencing read error. Within the sample, other DNA sequences also encode this same CDR3. The chain carries TRBV12-3 or TRBV12-4 and TRBJ2-5; D not resolved. The CDR3 loop spans 15 amino acids. V dropped 1 base and J dropped 6 bases, with 15 bases sitting between them. The CDR3 protein is CASSLGSQRLKTQYF. As DNA, the CDR3 is TGTGCCAGCAGTTTAGGGTCTCAACGCCTTAAGACCCAGTACTTC.

This clone has at least ten counts. This rearrangement joins TRBV27 to TRBJ1-2, with 7 bases matching TRBD1. V gave up 0 bases and J gave up 5 bases; unmatched junction bases: 12. The CDR3 sequence is 17 residues long. CDR1 MNHEY and CDR2 SMNVEV come from the germline V gene (reference sequence). The CDR3 region is CASSLSPLTGTVYGYTF. The CDR3 nucleotides read TGTGCCAGCAGTTTATCACCCCTGACAGGGACCGTTTATGGCTACACCTTC.

The chain is built from TRBV19 and TRBJ1-6; tentative D call: TRBD1 (6 bases). Germline values: CDR1 LNHDA, CDR2 SQIVND (reference sequence). The CDR3 has 15 residues. Between the trimmed V and J ends, which lost 3 bases and 6 bases, there was a span of 12 bases. CDR3 sequence (DNA): TGTGCCAGTAGTATGGGGGGCTCCCGTAATTCACCCCTCCACTTT. Translated, it gives CASSMGGSRNSPLHF.

In its sample, this clone was seen many times. The chain uses TRBV4-1 and TRBJ2-5, with TRBD1 identical over 8 bases. The germline V gene encodes CDR1 MGHRA and CDR2 YSYEKL. The CDR3 is 15 residues long. J gave up 9 bases and V 2 bases, and 11 bases lay outside the gene matches. CDR3: CASSQTRDRRFAQYF. CDR3 sequence (DNA): TGCGCCAGCAGCCAAACCCGGGACAGGAGATTTGCCCAGTACTTC.

This clone was observed at least ten times. The chain links TRBV29-1 to TRBJ1-2, with 12 positions matching TRBD1. This CDR3 has 18 residues. Germline V gives CDR1 SQVTM, CDR2 ANQGSEA. Trimming took 1 base from V and 1 from J; bases not matched to a gene: 10. This CDR3 reads CSVEASWDRGRSNYGYTF. In nucleotides, the CDR3 is TGCAGCGTTGAAGCCTCCTGGGACAGGGGGCGTAGTAACTATGGCTACACCTTC.

This clone was observed at least ten times. The gene calls are TRBV18 and TRBJ2-3, with D uncertain. The V gene's germline CDR1 is KGHSH and CDR2 LQKENI. Trimming took 3 bases from V and 2 from J, leaving 6 bases between them. CDR3 size: 13 residues. The CDR3 DNA is TGTGCCAGCTCACCTGGGGACACAGATACGCAGTATTTT. It encodes CASSPGDTDTQYF.

This clone occurred many times. The CDR3 is CASSLTVKETQYF. CDR3 nucleotides: TGTGCCAGCAGCTTGACGGTTAAAGAGACCCAGTACTTC. The rearrangement links TRBV7-2 to TRBJ2-5; D uncertain. The CDR3 runs to 13 residues. Trimming removed 3 bases from V and 3 bases from J, with 8 bases in between. CDR1 is SGHTA, CDR2 FQGNSA, per germline.

This clone has more than one count but fewer than ten. The chain has TRBV5-6 and TRBJ1-5, with TRBD1 as a possible D gene (5 bases). Germline CDR1 reads SGHDT; CDR2 reads YYEEEE. V lost 2 bases and J 1 base, leaving 16 bases between the germline ends. This CDR3 has 17 residues. In DNA, the CDR3 is TGTGCCAGCAGCTTTGGAACCGGGACCCGGAGCAATCAGCCCCAGCATTTT. Translating gives CASSFGTGTRSNQPQHF.

The CDR3 reads CASSGEEGRGRNLAYEQYF. DNA for the CDR3: TGTGCCAGCAGCGGAGAGGAAGGGCGGGGGCGCAACTTGGCCTACGAGCAGTACTTC. The V call is TRBV11-2, the J call TRBJ2-7, with D maybe TRBD2 (7 bases). There are 19 residues in the CDR3. Germline V gene lookup returns CDR1 SGHAT and CDR2 FQNNGV. The V end was cut by 5 bases, the J end by 2 bases, with 28 bases between.

This clone was recorded many times. The chain recombines TRBV5-5 with TRBJ1-2; the D gene is possibly TRBD1 (5 bases). Germline V CDR1 and CDR2: SGHKS, YYEKEE (reference sequence). The CDR3 runs to 13 residues. With 2 bases removed from V and 2 bases from J, the gap between germline ends came to 7 bases. In DNA form, the CDR3 reads TGTGCCAGCAGCTTTAGACAGAACTATGGCTACACCTTC. Residues: CASSFRQNYGYTF.

This clone was observed at least ten times. The V and J genes are TRBV6-1 and TRBJ2-5, with D perhaps matching TRBD1 or TRBD2 (5 bases each). V gave up 5 bases and J gave up 4 bases, with 14 bases separating them. This CDR3 has 14 residues. The germline V gene has CDR1 MNHNS and CDR2 SASEGT. The CDR3 is CASSKRAGRETQYF. DNA of the CDR3: TGTGCCAGCAGTAAACGGGCAGGGAGAGAGACCCAGTACTTC.

Concerning this clone itself: Germline and junction disagree at one end, which may indicate a read error. The chain links TRBV10-3 to TRBJ2-2; perhaps D is TRBD1 or TRBD2 (5 bases each). Germline assignment: CDR1 ENHRY and CDR2 SYGVKD. The CDR3 totals 16 residues. For the CDR3, the DNA is TGTGCCATCAGCCATCCCCAGGGAGAGAACACCGGGGAGCGGTTTTTT. Translating gives CAISHPQGENTGERFF.

This clone was observed at least ten times. The sample carries other DNA sequences with the same CDR3. The chain uses TRBV18 and TRBJ2-1, with 12 positions matching TRBD2. CDR3 length: 16 amino acids. Germline-derived CDR1 and CDR2 are KGHSH and LQKENI. The J segment lost 9 bases and the V segment lost 4 bases, leaving 10 bases of the junction unmatched. CDR3 amino acids: CASSLITSGRPGEQFF. In DNA, the CDR3 is TGTGCCAGCTCACTAATAACTAGCGGGAGGCCGGGTGAGCAGTTCTTC.

This clone was recorded at least ten times. The CDR3 sequence: CASSPTDNTDTQYF. The CDR3 bases are TGTGCCAGCAGCCCAACTGACAACACAGATACGCAGTATTTT. The rearrangement joins TRBV6-1 to TRBJ2-3; D uncertain. The CDR3 length is 14 residues. V lost 6 bases to trimming and J lost 2 bases, with 12 bases between them. Germline CDR1 and CDR2: MNHNS and SASEGT.

The sample holds a few counts of this clone. The chain carries TRBV15 and TRBJ1-6, with 7 bases that match TRBD1. The germline CDR1 and CDR2 sequences are LNHNV and YYDKDF (reference sequence). The CDR3 runs 15 residues. The ends lost 1 base at V and 11 bases at J; junction bases unmatched: 8. CDR3 DNA: TGTGCCACCAGCAGAGGAGGGGACAGCAGGACACCCCTCCACTTT. This gives the protein CATSRGGDSRTPLHF.

The chain uses TRBV9 and TRBJ2-1; no clear D. Germline CDR1 reads SGDLS; CDR2 reads YYNGEE. Trimming pared 2 bases from V and 0 bases from J, leaving 3 bases between. The CDR3 sequence is 13 residues long. This chain's CDR3 is CASSVGSYNEQFF. In DNA form, the CDR3 reads TGTGCCAGCAGCGTTGGCTCCTACAATGAGCAGTTCTTC. Supplemented by reference TRBV9 and TRBJ2-1, the full variable domain reads DSGVTQTPKHLITATGQRVTLRCSPRSGDLSVYWYQQSLDQGLQFLIQYYNGEERAKGNILERFSAQQFPDLHSELNLSSLELGDSALYFCASSVGSYNEQFFGPGTRLTVL.